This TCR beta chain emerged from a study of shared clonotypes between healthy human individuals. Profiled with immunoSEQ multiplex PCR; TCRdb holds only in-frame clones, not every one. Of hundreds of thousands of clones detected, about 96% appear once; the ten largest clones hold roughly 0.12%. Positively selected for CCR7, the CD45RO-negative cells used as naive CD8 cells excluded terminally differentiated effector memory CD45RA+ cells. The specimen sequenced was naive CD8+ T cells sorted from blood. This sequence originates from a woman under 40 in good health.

This CDR3 reads CASSPRREVTQYF. CDR3 DNA: TGTGCCAGCAGCCCTAGGCGGGAGGTTACGCAGTATTTT. This chain connects TRBV7-9 to TRBJ2-3; 8 bases align to TRBD2. V trimming: 5 bases; J trimming: 8 bases; junction bases outside the gene matches: 6. The CDR3 totals 13 residues. Germline loops: CDR1 SEHNR, CDR2 FQNEAQ (reference sequence).